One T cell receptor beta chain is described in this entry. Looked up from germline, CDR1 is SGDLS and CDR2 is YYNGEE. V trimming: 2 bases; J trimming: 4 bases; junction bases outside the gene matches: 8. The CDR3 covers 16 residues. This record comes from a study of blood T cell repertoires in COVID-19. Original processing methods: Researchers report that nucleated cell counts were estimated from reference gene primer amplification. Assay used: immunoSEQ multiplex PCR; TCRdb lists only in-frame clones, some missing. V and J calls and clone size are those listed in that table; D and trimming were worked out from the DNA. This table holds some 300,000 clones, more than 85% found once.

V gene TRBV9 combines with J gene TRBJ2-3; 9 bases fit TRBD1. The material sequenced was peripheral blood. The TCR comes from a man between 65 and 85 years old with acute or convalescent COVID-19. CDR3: CASSVTGTGNSDTQYF. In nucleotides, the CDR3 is TGTGCCAGCAGCGTTACCGGGACAGGGAATTCAGATACGCAGTATTTT. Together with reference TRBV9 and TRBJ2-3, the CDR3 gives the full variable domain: DSGVTQTPKHLITATGQRVTLRCSPRSGDLSVYWYQQSLDQGLQFLIQYYNGEERAKGNILERFSAQQFPDLHSELNLSSLELGDSALYFCASSVTGTGNSDTQYFGPGTRLTVL.